The present entry profiles one T cell receptor (beta chain) with its context. Its antigen is still unknown. No much larger clonotype is one base removed from it; base qualities were not supplied. The record originates from a study of regulatory T cells in long-lasting Graves disease (dated by TCRdb to about 2021). A note on the overall study: Patients with newly diagnosed Graves' disease had been on antithyroid drugs for under 3 months. A total of 33 samples were covered by TCR sequencing, comprising approximately 13 persistent and 20 or so newly diagnosed Graves' disease patients. The study took place in China and was registered as a clinical trial. Peripheral blood TCR sequencing and RNA sequencing compared persistent Graves' disease patients with newly diagnosed Graves' disease patients. What the study reported, not specific to this receptor: Preferential use of TRBV28, TRBJ1-2 and TRBJ2-5 was observed in persistent disease, whereas TRBV20-1 and TRBJ2-1 were favored in newly diagnosed disease. The authors noted that the small sample size was a limitation that may lower accuracy. Persistent Graves' disease patients showed lower TCR Shannon entropy and fewer highly expanded clones than newly diagnosed patients, suggesting clonal expansion. The study examined only peripheral blood because the primary lesion, thyroid tissue, could not be accessed. Patients with persistent disease shared more public clonotypes (around 2,500) than newly diagnosed patients did (around 980). Sequencing and analysis were limited to the TCR beta chain.

Trimming costs V 0 bases and J 7 bases, and their ends lie 14 bases apart. According to the germline V gene, CDR1 reads SGHRS and CDR2 reads YFSETQ. The CDR3 holds 16 amino acids from the cysteine to the phenylalanine. Only the CDR3 region is kept as DNA, spanning 48 bases read in frame from base 1. What the time point label conveys for this sample: newly diagnosed GD, antithyroid drugs for less than 3 months. RNA was extracted from PBMCs in TRIzol for both TCR sequencing and RNA sequencing. The diagnosis of Graves' disease followed American Thyroid Association guidelines. The patients came from an endocrinology department in Xi'an, China. From each patient, about 8.9 milliliters of peripheral blood was collected into an EDTA anticoagulant tube. Ficoll Paque Plus density gradient separation was used to isolate PBMCs, and no further T cell sorting was done. RNA quality was checked with an Agilent 2100 Bioanalyzer and agarose gel, and concentration with a NanoDrop 2000.

Libraries were prepared through multiplex PCR. Sequencing was performed on an Illumina HiSeq 4000. CDR3 regions were amplified by Arm-PCR with iRepertoire HTBI primers to construct TCR beta libraries. PCR products were gel purified before sequencing. As for the original processing: Gene usage analysis of CDR3 amino acid clonotypes used the 60 to 80 TRBV and more than 13 TRBJ segments found across samples. COPE and FqMerger were used to merge the filtered high-quality paired reads into contigs. BLAST was used to align contigs to the IMGT TRBV, TRBD and TRBJ reference genes, and CDR3 was defined following IMGT. Any clonotype with a frequency above 0.1% was classified as a highly expanded clone. Repertoire diversity was measured by Shannon entropy, and V-J evenness by the Gini coefficient. A clonotype found in more than one individual was treated as public. TCRdb reran the public reads through fastp at Q25 and MiXCR, keeping productive beta chains. Rows are unified per CDR3 protein, each entry keeping the most common DNA and genes. TCRdb's processing, not the study's, gives the V and J calls here. The sample table contains about 620,000 distinct CDR3 sequences; only one count was recorded for about 15% of them. The ten largest clones capture about 17% of the sample.

These same data were also listed under a study on T cells in Graves' hyperthyroidism and ophthalmopathy. The second study's authors report: A patient counted as having stable Graves' hyperthyroidism if no progression to ophthalmopathy occurred over 18 months of follow-up. The hyperthyroidism patients were between 18 and 65 years old and newly diagnosed, with a disease duration of less than 2 months. Patients with uncontrolled infections, other autoimmune diseases, pregnancy or lactation were excluded. Clinical symptoms, serum thyroxine and TRAb, thyroid ultrasound, and orbital computed tomography formed the basis for the diagnoses. The first round of RT-PCR for the TCR CDR3 was performed with the HTBI primer set and the Qiagen OneStep RT-PCR kit. Most expanded thyroid clonotypes (frequency above 0.001) were also detected in blood, suggesting blood repertoires may reflect thyroid immune responses. A 13 V-J signature model separated ophthalmopathy from stable hyperthyroidism, with 87.88% sensitivity and 81% to 83% specificity in cross-validation and 80%/75% in testing. In validation, the model predicted progression to ophthalmopathy with around 71% sensitivity and 72% to 85% specificity, a median of roughly seven months before onset. TCR V-J signatures able to tell the groups apart were searched for in a discovery cohort of some 97 patients, of whom fewer than 45 had Graves' ophthalmopathy and under 65 had stable Graves' hyperthyroidism. An independent validation cohort of around 20 hyperthyroidism patients and 17 patients who later progressed to ophthalmopathy tested prospective prediction of ophthalmopathy. The 100 discovery patients were randomly split 7:3 into training and test sets. The study also compared thyroid tissue and blood T-cell repertoires from five or six Graves' hyperthyroidism patients. After sampling, hyperthyroidism patients received methimazole starting at 30 mg daily, and ophthalmopathy patients received high-dose intravenous methylprednisolone. A second multiplex PCR round built the libraries, followed by size selection and purification. Paired-end sequencing of the libraries was performed with 100 bp reads on an Illumina HiSeq2000. SOAPnuke was used to process the raw data, with reads discarded if the reads contained adapters or uncalled bases, had a mean Phred below 15, or lacked an exact constant-primer or identifier match. COPE v1.2.5 was used to merge the high-quality paired reads, and each unique nucleotide sequence was defined as a clonotype. MiTCR v1.1 was used to align clonotypes to the IMGT TRBV, TRBD and TRBJ reference segments. Only V-J combinations with frequency above 0.0001, covering 99% to 99.2% of repertoires, were analysed. The TCS score was defined as F50 (clonal expansion) divided by E x V (chaos), with BLOSUM62-based TCRdist calculated between CDR3 peptides within each V-J. Welch's t-statistics and random forest reduced 450 to 600 V-J features to 10 to 15, which were used in a naive Bayes classifier (R e1071). Sample size was not statistically predetermined, and blinding of investigators to group allocation was not performed. The paper reports TCR Vbeta CDR3 sequencing of approximately 130 peripheral blood samples: around 45 ophthalmopathy, under 80 hyperthyroidism and approximately 17 progressor patients.

The rearrangement joined TRBV5-1 to TRBJ1-6; the D segment cannot be called with confidence. The sequence was obtained from a woman in her thirties with Graves disease. Donor details come from another sample of the same person, matched by shared clones. The sequenced sample was peripheral blood mononuclear cells (PBMCs), obtained at new diagnosis, from a patient treated with antithyroid drugs. Here the CDR3 is given as CASSLGVGNPNSPLHF. The nucleotides read TGCGCCAGCAGCTTGGGGGTCGGAAACCCCAATTCACCCCTCCACTTT.